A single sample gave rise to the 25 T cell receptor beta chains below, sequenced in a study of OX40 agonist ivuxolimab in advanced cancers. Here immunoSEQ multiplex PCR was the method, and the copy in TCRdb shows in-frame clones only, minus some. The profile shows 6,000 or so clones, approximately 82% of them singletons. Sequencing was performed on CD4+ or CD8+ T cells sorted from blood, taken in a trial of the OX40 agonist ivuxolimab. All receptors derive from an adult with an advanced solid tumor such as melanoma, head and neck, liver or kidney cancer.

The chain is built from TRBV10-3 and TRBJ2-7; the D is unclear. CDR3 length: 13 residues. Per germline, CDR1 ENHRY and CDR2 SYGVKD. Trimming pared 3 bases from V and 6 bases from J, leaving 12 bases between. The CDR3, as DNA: TGTGCCATCAGTGACCCGGGCCTCCTCGAGCAGTACTTC. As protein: CAISDPGLLEQYF.

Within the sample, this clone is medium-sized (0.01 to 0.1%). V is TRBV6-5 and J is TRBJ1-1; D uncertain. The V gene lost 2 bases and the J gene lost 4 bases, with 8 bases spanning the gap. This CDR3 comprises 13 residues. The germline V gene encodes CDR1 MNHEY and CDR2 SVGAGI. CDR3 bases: TGTGCCAGCAGTTACGGATGGAGCACTGAAGCTTTCTTT. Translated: CASSYGWSTEAFF.

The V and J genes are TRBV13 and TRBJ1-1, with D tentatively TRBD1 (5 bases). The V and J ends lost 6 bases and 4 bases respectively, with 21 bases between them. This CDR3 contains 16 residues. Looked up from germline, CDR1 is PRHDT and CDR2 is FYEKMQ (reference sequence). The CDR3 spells CASRVTGEYGGTEAFF. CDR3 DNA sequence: TGTGCCAGCAGGGTTACGGGGGAATACGGAGGCACTGAAGCTTTCTTT. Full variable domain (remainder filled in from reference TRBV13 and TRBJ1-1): AAGVIQSPRHLIKEKRETATLKCYPIPRHDTVYWYQQGPGQDPQFLISFYEKMQSDKGSIPDRFSAQQFSDYHSELNMSSLELGDSALYFCASRVTGEYGGTEAFFGQGTRLTVV.

CDR3 residues: CASALQTGGIDTQYF. As DNA, the CDR3 is TGTGCCAGCGCCCTCCAGACAGGGGGGATAGATACGCAGTATTTT. V and J are TRBV9 and TRBJ2-3; 9 nucleotides match TRBD1. The V gene end was trimmed by 7 bases and the J gene end by 5 bases; junction bases not matched to a gene: 11. CDR1 and CDR2 (germline): SGDLS, YYNGEE. The CDR3 length is 15 residues.

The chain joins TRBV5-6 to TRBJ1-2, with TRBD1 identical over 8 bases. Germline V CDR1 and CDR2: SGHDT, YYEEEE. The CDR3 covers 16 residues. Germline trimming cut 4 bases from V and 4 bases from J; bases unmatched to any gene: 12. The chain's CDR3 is CASSQQTGGIGYGYTF. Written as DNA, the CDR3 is TGTGCCAGCAGCCAACAAACAGGGGGAATAGGCTATGGCTACACCTTC.

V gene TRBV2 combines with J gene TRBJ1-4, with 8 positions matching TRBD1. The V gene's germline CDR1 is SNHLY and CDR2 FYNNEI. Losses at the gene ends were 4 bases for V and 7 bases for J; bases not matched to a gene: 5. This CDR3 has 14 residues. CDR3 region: CASSGRGLGEKLFF. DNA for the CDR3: TGTGCCAGCAGTGGCAGGGGGCTAGGTGAAAAACTGTTTTTT.

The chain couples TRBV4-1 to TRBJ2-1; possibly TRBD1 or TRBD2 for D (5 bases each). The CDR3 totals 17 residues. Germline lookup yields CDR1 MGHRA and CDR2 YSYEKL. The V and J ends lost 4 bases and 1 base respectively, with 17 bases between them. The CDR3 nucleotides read TGCGCCAGCAGCCTAGAGGGGTTTCCAGGGTCCTACAATGAGCAGTTCTTC. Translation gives CASSLEGFPGSYNEQFF.

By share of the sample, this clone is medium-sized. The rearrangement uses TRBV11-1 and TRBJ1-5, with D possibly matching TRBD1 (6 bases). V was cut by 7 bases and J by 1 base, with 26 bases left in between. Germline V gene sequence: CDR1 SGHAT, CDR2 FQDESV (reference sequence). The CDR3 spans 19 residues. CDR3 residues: CASKHTWVGGGRSNQPQHF. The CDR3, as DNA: TGTGCCAGCAAACACACTTGGGTTGGGGGCGGGAGGAGCAATCAGCCCCAGCATTTT.

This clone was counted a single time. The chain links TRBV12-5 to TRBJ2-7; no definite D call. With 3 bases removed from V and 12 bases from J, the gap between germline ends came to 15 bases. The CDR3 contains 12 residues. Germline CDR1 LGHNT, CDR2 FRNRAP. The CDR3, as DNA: TGTGCTAGTGGTTTTCCCCCGTTGGTTGTGTACTTC. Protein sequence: CASGFPPLVVYF.

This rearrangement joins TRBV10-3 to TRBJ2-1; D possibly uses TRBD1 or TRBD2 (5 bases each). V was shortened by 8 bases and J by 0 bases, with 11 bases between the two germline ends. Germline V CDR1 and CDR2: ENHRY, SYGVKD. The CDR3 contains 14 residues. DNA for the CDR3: TGTGCCATCGGTTCGGGGCGCTCCTACAATGAGCAGTTCTTC. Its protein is CAIGSGRSYNEQFF.

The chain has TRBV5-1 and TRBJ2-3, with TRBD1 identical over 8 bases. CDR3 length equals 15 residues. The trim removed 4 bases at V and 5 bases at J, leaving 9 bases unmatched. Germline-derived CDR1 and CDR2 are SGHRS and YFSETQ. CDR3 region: CASSLSGGPIDTQYF. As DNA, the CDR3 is TGCGCCAGCAGCCTCTCAGGGGGCCCGATAGATACGCAGTATTTT.

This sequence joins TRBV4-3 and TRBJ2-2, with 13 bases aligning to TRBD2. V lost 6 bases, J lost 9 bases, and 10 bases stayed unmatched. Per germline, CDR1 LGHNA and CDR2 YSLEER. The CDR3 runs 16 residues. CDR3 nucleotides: TGCGCCAGCAGTCAACTAGCGGGGGGGCCTATGAGGGAGCTGTTTTTT. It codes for CASSQLAGGPMRELFF.

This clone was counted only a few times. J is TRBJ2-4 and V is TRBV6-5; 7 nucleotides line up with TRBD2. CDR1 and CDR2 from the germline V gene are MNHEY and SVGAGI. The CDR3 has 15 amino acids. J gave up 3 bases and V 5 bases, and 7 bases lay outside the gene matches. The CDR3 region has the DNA TGTGCCAGCAGTGCGACCCTAGCGGACAAAAACATTCAGTACTTC. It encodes CASSATLADKNIQYF.

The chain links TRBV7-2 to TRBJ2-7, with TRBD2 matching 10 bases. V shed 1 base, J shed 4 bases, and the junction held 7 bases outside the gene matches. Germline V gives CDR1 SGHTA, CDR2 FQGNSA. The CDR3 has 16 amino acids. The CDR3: CASSLGASGGRYEQYF. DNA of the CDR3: TGTGCCAGCAGCTTAGGGGCTAGCGGGGGTAGGTACGAGCAGTACTTC.

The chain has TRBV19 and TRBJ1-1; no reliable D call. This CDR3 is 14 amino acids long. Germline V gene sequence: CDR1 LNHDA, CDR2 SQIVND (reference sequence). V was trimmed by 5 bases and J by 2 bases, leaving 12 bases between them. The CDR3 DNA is TGTGCCAGTAGTTCAAGGACCTTAAACACTGAAGCTTTCTTT. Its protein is CASSSRTLNTEAFF.

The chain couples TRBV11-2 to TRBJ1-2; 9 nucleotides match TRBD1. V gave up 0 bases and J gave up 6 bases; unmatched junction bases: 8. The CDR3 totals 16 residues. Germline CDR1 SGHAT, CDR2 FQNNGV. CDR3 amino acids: CASSLDPGQGGNGYTF. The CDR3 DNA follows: TGTGCCAGCAGCTTAGATCCGGGACAGGGAGGCAATGGCTACACCTTC.

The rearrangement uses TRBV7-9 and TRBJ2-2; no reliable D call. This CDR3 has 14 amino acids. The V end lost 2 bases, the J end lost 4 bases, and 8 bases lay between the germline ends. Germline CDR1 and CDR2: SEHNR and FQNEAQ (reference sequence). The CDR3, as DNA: TGTGCCAGCAGCTTATACGATCGCACCGGGGAGCTGTTTTTT. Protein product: CASSLYDRTGELFF. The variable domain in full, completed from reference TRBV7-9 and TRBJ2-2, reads DTGVSQNPRHKITKRGQNVTFRCDPISEHNRLYWYRQTLGQGPEFLTYFQNEAQLEKSRLLSDRFSAERPKGSFSTLEIQRTEQGDSAMYLCASSLYDRTGELFFGEGSRLTVL.

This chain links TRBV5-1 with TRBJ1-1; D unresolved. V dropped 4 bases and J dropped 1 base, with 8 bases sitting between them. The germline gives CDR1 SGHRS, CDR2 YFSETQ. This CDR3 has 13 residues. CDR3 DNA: TGCGCCAGCAGCCGGGCACCGAACACTGAAGCTTTCTTT. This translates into CASSRAPNTEAFF.

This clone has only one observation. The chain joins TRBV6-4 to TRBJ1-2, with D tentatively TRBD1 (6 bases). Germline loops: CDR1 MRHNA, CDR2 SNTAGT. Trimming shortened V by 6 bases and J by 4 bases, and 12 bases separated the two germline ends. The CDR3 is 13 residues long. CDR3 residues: CASSDDRTYGYTF. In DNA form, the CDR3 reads TGTGCCAGCAGCGACGACAGGACCTATGGCTACACCTTC.

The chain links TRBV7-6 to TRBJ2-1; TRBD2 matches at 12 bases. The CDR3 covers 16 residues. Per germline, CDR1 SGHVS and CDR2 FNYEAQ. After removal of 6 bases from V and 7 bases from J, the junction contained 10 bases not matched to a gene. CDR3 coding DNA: TGTGCCAGCAGAGGACCTAGCGGGGGGGCCTCTAATGAGCAGTTCTTC. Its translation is CASRGPSGGASNEQFF.

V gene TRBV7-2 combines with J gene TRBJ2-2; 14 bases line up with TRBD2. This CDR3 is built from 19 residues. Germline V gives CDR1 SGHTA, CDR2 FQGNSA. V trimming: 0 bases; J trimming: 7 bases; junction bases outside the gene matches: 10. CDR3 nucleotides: TGTGCCAGCAGCTTAGCGCCGACTAGCGGGGGGGCTTTGGACGGGGAGCTGTTTTTT. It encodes CASSLAPTSGGALDGELFF. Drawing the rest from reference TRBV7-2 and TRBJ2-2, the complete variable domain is GAGVSQSPSNKVTEKGKDVELRCDPISGHTALYWYRQSLGQGLEFLIYFQGNSAPDKSGLPSDRFSAERTGGSVSTLTIQRTQQEDSAVYLCASSLAPTSGGALDGELFFGEGSRLTVL.

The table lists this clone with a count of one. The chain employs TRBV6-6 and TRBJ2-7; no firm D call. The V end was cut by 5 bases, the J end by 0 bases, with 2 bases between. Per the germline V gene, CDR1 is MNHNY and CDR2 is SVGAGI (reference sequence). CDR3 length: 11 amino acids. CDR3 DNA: TGTGCCAGCAGTGTCTCCTACGAGCAGTACTTC. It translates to CASSVSYEQYF.

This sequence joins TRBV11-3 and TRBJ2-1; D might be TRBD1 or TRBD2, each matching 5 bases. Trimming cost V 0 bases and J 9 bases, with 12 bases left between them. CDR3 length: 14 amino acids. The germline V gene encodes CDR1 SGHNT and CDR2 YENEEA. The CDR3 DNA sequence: TGTGCCAGCAGCTTAGATCCCGATGGGGGTGAGCAGTTCTTC. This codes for CASSLDPDGGEQFF.

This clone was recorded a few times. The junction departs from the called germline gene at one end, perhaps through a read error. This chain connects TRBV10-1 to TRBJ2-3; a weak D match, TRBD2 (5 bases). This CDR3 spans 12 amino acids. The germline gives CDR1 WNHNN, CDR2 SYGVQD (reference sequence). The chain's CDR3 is CASSASIDTQYF. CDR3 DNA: TGCGCCAGCAGTGCTAGCATAGATACGCAGTATTTT.

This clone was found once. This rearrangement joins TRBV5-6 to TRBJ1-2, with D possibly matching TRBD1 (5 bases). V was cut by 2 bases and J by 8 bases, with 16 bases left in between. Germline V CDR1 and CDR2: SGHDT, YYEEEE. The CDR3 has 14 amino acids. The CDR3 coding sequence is TGTGCCAGCAGCTTACTACAGGCCGACCTGGGCTACACCTTC. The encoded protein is CASSLLQADLGYTF.